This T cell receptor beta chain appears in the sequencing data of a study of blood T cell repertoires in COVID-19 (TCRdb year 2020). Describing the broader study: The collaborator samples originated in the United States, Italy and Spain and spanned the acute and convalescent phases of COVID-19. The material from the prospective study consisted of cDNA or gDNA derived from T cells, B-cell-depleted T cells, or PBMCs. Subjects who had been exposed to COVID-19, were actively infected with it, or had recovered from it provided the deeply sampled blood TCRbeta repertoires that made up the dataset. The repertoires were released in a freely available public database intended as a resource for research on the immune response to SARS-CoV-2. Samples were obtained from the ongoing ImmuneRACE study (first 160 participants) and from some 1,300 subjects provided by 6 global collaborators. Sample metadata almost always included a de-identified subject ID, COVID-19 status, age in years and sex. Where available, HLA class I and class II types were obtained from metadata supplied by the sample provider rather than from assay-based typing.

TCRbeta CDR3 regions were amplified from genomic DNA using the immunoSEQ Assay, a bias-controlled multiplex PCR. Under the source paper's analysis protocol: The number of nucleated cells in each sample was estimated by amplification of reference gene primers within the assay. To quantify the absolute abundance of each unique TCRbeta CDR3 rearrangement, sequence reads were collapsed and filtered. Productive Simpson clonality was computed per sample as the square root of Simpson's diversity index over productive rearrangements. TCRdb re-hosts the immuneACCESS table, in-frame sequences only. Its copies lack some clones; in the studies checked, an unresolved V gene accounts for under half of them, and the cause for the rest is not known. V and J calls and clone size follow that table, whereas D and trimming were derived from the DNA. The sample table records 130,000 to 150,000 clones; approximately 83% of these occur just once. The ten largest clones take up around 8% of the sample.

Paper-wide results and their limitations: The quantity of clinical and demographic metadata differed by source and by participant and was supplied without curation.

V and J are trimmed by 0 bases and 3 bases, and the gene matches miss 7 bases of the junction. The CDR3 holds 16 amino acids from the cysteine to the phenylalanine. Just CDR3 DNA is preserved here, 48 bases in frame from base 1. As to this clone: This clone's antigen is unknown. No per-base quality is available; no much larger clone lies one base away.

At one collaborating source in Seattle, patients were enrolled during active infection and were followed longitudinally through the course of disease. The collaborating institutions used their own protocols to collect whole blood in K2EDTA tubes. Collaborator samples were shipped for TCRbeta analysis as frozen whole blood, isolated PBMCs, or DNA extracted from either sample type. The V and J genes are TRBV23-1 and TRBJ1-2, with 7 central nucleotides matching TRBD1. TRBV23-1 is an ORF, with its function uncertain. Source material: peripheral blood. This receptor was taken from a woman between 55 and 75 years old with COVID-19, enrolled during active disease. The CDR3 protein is CASSQSKGGEDYGYTF. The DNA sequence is TGCGCCAGCAGTCAATCGAAAGGGGGCGAGGACTATGGCTACACCTTC.